This T cell receptor beta chain came from a study of CD8+CD57+ T cells in acquired aplastic anemia. On this clonotype: Its antigen is not identified.

The TCR beta profiling, which covered VDJ combination and CDR3 sequence, was carried out using genomic DNA as the template. TCRdb itself ran the reads through MiXCR, one entry per CDR3 protein. The table includes roughly 61,000 distinct CDR3 sequences, around 50% detected once. Trimming pared 6 bases from V and 6 bases from J, leaving 17 bases between. Per the germline V gene, CDR1 is MDHEN and CDR2 is SYDVKM. CDR3 length: 15 amino acids. Findings of the study overall: Patients were compared with controls for CD8+ Simpson's diversity, and no significant difference emerged.

The sequence came from a human donor in good health, serving as a control. The sequenced sample was sorted CD4+, CD8+, or CD8+CD57+ T cells (not recorded which) from PBMCs. The chain couples TRBV28 to TRBJ2-2, with no clear D. Written as DNA, the CDR3 is TGTGCCAGCAGCCACCGGAAAAACCCCGCCGGGGAGCTGTTTTTT. Translation gives CASSHRKNPAGELFF.